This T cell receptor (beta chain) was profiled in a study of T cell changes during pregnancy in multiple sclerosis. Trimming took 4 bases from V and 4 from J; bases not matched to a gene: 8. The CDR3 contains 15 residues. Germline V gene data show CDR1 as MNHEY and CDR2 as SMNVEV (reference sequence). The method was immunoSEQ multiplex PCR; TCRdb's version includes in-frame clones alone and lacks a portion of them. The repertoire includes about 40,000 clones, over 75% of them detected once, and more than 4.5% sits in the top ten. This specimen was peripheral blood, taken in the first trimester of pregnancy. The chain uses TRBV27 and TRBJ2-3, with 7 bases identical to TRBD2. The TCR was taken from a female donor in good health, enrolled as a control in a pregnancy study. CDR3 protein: CASSSPRRGSDTQYF. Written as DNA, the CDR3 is TGTGCCAGCAGTTCTCCTAGGCGGGGGTCAGATACGCAGTATTTT.